One and the same sample provided the 24 T cell receptor beta chains below, sequenced in a study of breast tumors, draining lymph nodes, adjacent tissues. Axillary draining lymph nodes of breast cancer patients supplied the node samples. One entry per CDR3 protein, called by TCRdb with MiXCR from the multiplex PCR reads. The sample includes 270,000 or so distinct CDR3 sequences, about 33% of them seen just once. The source material was axillary lymph node tissue. Every receptor here comes from a female donor with breast cancer. Some clones in this sample may be carry-over from other donors' samples.

This chain links TRBV19 with TRBJ2-7; D may be TRBD2 (6 bases). V gave up 6 bases and J gave up 4 bases, with 19 bases separating them. CDR1 is LNHDA and CDR2 is SQIVND in the germline V gene (reference sequence). The CDR3 has 15 residues. The CDR3, as DNA: TGTGCCAGTAGCGAAGCGGCGGGGACCAGATACGAGCAGTACTTC. Its translation is CASSEAAGTRYEQYF.

This clonotype came up many times. The gene calls are TRBV20-1 and TRBJ2-7; 9 nucleotides align to TRBD1. Germline V gene data show CDR1 as DFQATT and CDR2 as SNEGSKA (reference sequence). CDR3 length: 17 amino acids. V was pared by 5 bases and J by 1 base, with 15 bases of the junction left unmatched. CDR3 DNA sequence: TGCAGTGCTCCGCGGACAGGGGCCTCCCTAAGGTCCTACGAGCAGTACTTC. Residues: CSAPRTGASLRSYEQYF.

This clonotype occurred many times. The chain carries TRBV9 and TRBJ2-6; D is undetermined. V shed 0 bases and J shed 10 bases, with 5 bases lying between them. This CDR3 spans 12 amino acids. Per the germline V gene, CDR1 is SGDLS and CDR2 is YYNGEE. CDR3 in amino acids: CASSVGKNVLTF. CDR3 in DNA: TGTGCCAGCAGCGTAGGGAAGAACGTCCTGACTTTC.

This clonotype was counted many times. The chain carries TRBV9 and TRBJ2-5; 7 bases match TRBD1. The germline CDR1 and CDR2 sequences are SGDLS and YYNGEE. The V gene end was trimmed by 3 bases and the J gene end by 2 bases; junction bases not matched to a gene: 10. CDR3 size: 16 residues. This chain's CDR3 is CASSAPPGQIQETQYF. CDR3 coding DNA: TGTGCCAGCAGCGCACCACCGGGACAGATTCAAGAGACCCAGTACTTC. Combining the CDR3 with reference TRBV9 and TRBJ2-5 gives the whole variable domain DSGVTQTPKHLITATGQRVTLRCSPRSGDLSVYWYQQSLDQGLQFLIQYYNGEERAKGNILERFSAQQFPDLHSELNLSSLELGDSALYFCASSAPPGQIQETQYFGPGTRLLVL.

This clonotype was recorded at least ten times. The chain has TRBV29-1 and TRBJ1-1; 8 positions match TRBD1. Germline V gives CDR1 SQVTM, CDR2 ANQGSEA. V gave up 7 bases and J gave up 5 bases; unmatched junction bases: 9. The CDR3 spans 13 residues. CDR3: CSANQGAGTEAFF. The CDR3 DNA follows: TGCAGCGCCAATCAGGGGGCTGGGACTGAAGCTTTCTTT.

Note on this clonotype: A clone one base away is much larger, so this may be a read error. The chain couples TRBV5-4 to TRBJ1-3; no reliable D call. The germline V gene has CDR1 SGHNT and CDR2 YYREEE (reference sequence). This CDR3 has 14 residues. CDR3 amino acids: CASSFSGRGNTVYF. The CDR3 bases are TGTGCCAGCAGCTTTAGTGGCAGAGGAAACACCGTATATTTT.

This clonotype appeared many times. The chain joins TRBV19 to TRBJ2-5; D is uncertain. The CDR3 consists of 15 residues. V was trimmed by 6 bases and J by 3 bases, leaving 17 bases between them. Germline assignment: CDR1 LNHDA and CDR2 SQIVND (reference sequence). The CDR3, as DNA: TGTGCCAGTAGCGACTCCAATGGGCGAAAAGAGACCCAGTACTTC. It specifies CASSDSNGRKETQYF.

This clonotype was seen a few times. A much larger clone is a single base away; this may be a read error. The rearrangement links TRBV10-2 to TRBJ2-1, with a possible D match to TRBD2 (6 bases). CDR1 is WSHSY and CDR2 is SAAADI in the germline V gene. This CDR3 region has 15 residues. CDR3 nucleotide sequence: TGCGCCAGCACCGGGGGTTTATTTCCCGTTGTGCGGCAGCTCTTC. Translated: CASTGGLFPVVRQLF.

This clonotype was detected many times. This chain connects TRBV12-3 or TRBV12-4 to TRBJ2-7; 7 bases match TRBD1. The CDR3 loop spans 17 amino acids. The V segment lost 2 bases and the J segment 3 bases; nucleotides outside the gene matches: 13. This CDR3 is CASSLSGTARSLYEQYF. The CDR3, as DNA: TGTGCCAGCAGTTTATCAGGGACAGCCAGAAGCCTCTACGAGCAGTACTTC.

This clonotype was seen many times. The V call is TRBV12-3 or TRBV12-4, the J call TRBJ2-3; a weak D match, TRBD2 (5 bases). CDR3 length equals 13 residues. The ends were cut back, 6 bases at V and 11 bases at J, with 18 bases in the middle. The CDR3 loop is CASSKLSGKEQYF. The CDR3 nucleotides read TGTGCCAGCAGCAAATTAAGCGGTAAGGAGCAGTATTTT.

This clonotype has ten or more counts. The J gene is TRBJ2-7, the V gene TRBV7-9; possibly TRBD1 or TRBD2 for D (5 bases each). The CDR3 extends over 16 amino acids. Between the trimmed V and J ends, which lost 4 bases and 2 bases, there was a span of 18 bases. CDR1 SEHNR and CDR2 FQNEAQ come from the germline V gene (reference sequence). CDR3 sequence: CASSSREGQGAYEQYF. The CDR3 nucleotides are TGTGCCAGCAGCTCCCGAGAGGGGCAAGGGGCCTACGAGCAGTACTTC.

This clonotype has more than one count but fewer than ten. This may arise from a read error, as a much more abundant clone is one base away. The chain carries TRBV4-1 and TRBJ2-2; D may correspond to TRBD1 or TRBD2 (6 bases each). CDR3 length: 17 amino acids. Germline CDR1 is MGHRA and CDR2 is YSYEKL. CDR3 nucleotide sequence: TGCGCCAGCAGCCAAGCGACAGGACGTAGAATCACCGGGGGGCTGTTTTTT. Protein: CASSQATGRRITGGLFF.

The V call is TRBV25-1, the J call TRBJ1-1; maybe TRBD1 (6 bases). V lost 5 bases and J 5 bases, leaving 15 bases between the germline ends. CDR3 length equals 14 residues. CDR1 is MGHDK and CDR2 is SYGVNS in the germline V gene. The CDR3 loop reads CASSLGAVVTEAFF. In nucleotides, the CDR3 is TGTGCCAGCAGTTTGGGGGCGGTGGTGACTGAAGCTTTCTTT.

The chain joins TRBV15 to TRBJ1-5; no firm D call. Trimming removed 3 bases at V and 6 bases at J, with 12 bases between. Germline CDR1 LNHNV, CDR2 YYDKDF (reference sequence). The length of the CDR3 is 14 residues. CDR3 nucleotides: TGTGCCACCAGCAGCACCCGGGAAGCTCAGCCCCAGCATTTT. Encoded protein: CATSSTREAQPQHF.

On this clonotype: Because the CDR3 is missing its conserved closing phenylalanine or tryptophan, this is likely a read error. The DNA is omitted, as the CDR3 cannot be located on it reliably, and the CDR3 follows TCRdb's listing. This chain links TRBV12-3 or TRBV12-4 with TRBJ1-3; the D call TRBD1 from the table was never checked on the DNA. Both ends counted, the CDR3 spans 13 residues. The CDR3 sequence: CASSNTLDRAEYL.

This clonotype was counted many times. This chain links TRBV24-1 with TRBJ2-3, with 11 bases aligning to TRBD1. From germline, CDR1 is KGHDR and CDR2 SFDVKD. V gave up 3 bases and J gave up 15 bases; unmatched junction bases: 4. The CDR3 is made up of 12 amino acids. The CDR3 coding sequence is TGTGCCACCAGTGATCCGGACAGGGGGCTTTATTTT. Protein product: CATSDPDRGLYF.

This clonotype was seen at least ten times. This chain uses TRBV30 with TRBJ1-5; 7 bases agree with TRBD1. J lost 2 bases, V lost 0 bases, and 1 base had no gene match. Germline-derived CDR1 and CDR2 are GTSNPN and SVGIG (reference sequence). This CDR3 has 14 amino acids. CDR3 loop: CAWSVQGRNQPQHF. CDR3 in DNA: TGTGCCTGGAGTGTACAGGGGCGCAATCAGCCCCAGCATTTT.

There are a few counts of this clonotype. The chain uses TRBV9 and TRBJ1-1, with D unresolved. The CDR3 covers 14 residues. CDR1 SGDLS and CDR2 YYNGEE come from the germline V gene. V was trimmed by 4 bases and J by 6 bases, leaving 16 bases between them. The CDR3 reads CASSMGPALAEAFF. The CDR3, as DNA: TGTGCCAGCAGCATGGGCCCAGCGCTGGCTGAAGCTTTCTTT.

This clonotype was counted many times. The chain has TRBV12-3 or TRBV12-4 and TRBJ2-7; 7 positions agree with TRBD2. V lost 9 bases, J lost 5 bases, and 10 bases stayed unmatched. This CDR3 is 13 amino acids long. The CDR3 protein is CASHGGSGHEQYF. The CDR3 DNA follows: TGTGCCAGTCATGGCGGGAGCGGCCACGAGCAGTACTTC.

This clonotype was seen many times. The chain couples TRBV5-4 to TRBJ2-2; unclear D gene. V was clipped by 0 bases and J by 5 bases, with 11 bases between them. The CDR3 runs to 15 residues. Germline V gives CDR1 SGHNT, CDR2 YYREEE (reference sequence). The CDR3 is CASSLGPSLTGELFF. The CDR3 region has the DNA TGTGCCAGCAGCTTGGGTCCTAGTCTGACCGGGGAGCTGTTTTTT. The whole variable domain, remainder taken from reference TRBV5-4 and TRBJ2-2, is ETGVTQSPTHLIKTRGQQVTLRCSSQSGHNTVSWYQQALGQGPQFIFQYYREEENGRGNFPPRFSGLQFPNYSSELNVNALELDDSALYLCASSLGPSLTGELFFGEGSRLTVL.

The chain recombines TRBV7-9 with TRBJ2-4; D is unclear. The CDR3 loop spans 17 amino acids. Trimming stripped 2 bases from V and 0 bases from J, with 14 bases between. CDR1 is SEHNR, CDR2 FQNEAQ, per germline (reference sequence). CDR3 coding DNA: TGTGCCAGCAGCTTATCCGACACTACCATAGCCAAAAACATTCAGTACTTC. It yields the protein CASSLSDTTIAKNIQYF. Together with reference TRBV7-9 and TRBJ2-4, the CDR3 gives the full variable domain: DTGVSQNPRHKITKRGQNVTFRCDPISEHNRLYWYRQTLGQGPEFLTYFQNEAQLEKSRLLSDRFSAERPKGSFSTLEIQRTEQGDSAMYLCASSLSDTTIAKNIQYFGAGTRLSVL.

The V gene is TRBV12-3 or TRBV12-4, the J gene TRBJ2-1; TRBD2 aligns across 16 bases. The CDR3 consists of 14 residues. V was pared by 5 bases and J by 15 bases, with 7 bases of the junction left unmatched. Here the CDR3 reads CASSPGTSGGGRFF. The DNA for the CDR3 is TGTGCCAGCAGTCCCGGGACTAGCGGGGGGGGGCGGTTCTTC.

On this clonotype: Germline is not matched at one junction end, which may reflect a read error. The chain recombines TRBV10-2 with TRBJ2-7; 7 bases fit TRBD1. Germline loops: CDR1 WSHSY, CDR2 SAAADI. This CDR3 is built from 14 residues. CDR3 DNA sequence: TGTGCCAGCAGTCCCGGGACAGCTACTCGTGAGCAGTACTTC. It specifies CASSPGTATREQYF.

About this clonotype: An end of the junction does not agree with germline; a read error may underlie this. This sequence joins TRBV30 and TRBJ1-5; no firm D call. The CDR3 totals 12 residues. CDR1 is GTSNPN, CDR2 SVGIG, per germline (reference sequence). The CDR3 region has the DNA TGTGCCTGGAGTGTAAGCAATCGGCCCCAGCATTTT. Its protein product is CAWSVSNRPQHF.